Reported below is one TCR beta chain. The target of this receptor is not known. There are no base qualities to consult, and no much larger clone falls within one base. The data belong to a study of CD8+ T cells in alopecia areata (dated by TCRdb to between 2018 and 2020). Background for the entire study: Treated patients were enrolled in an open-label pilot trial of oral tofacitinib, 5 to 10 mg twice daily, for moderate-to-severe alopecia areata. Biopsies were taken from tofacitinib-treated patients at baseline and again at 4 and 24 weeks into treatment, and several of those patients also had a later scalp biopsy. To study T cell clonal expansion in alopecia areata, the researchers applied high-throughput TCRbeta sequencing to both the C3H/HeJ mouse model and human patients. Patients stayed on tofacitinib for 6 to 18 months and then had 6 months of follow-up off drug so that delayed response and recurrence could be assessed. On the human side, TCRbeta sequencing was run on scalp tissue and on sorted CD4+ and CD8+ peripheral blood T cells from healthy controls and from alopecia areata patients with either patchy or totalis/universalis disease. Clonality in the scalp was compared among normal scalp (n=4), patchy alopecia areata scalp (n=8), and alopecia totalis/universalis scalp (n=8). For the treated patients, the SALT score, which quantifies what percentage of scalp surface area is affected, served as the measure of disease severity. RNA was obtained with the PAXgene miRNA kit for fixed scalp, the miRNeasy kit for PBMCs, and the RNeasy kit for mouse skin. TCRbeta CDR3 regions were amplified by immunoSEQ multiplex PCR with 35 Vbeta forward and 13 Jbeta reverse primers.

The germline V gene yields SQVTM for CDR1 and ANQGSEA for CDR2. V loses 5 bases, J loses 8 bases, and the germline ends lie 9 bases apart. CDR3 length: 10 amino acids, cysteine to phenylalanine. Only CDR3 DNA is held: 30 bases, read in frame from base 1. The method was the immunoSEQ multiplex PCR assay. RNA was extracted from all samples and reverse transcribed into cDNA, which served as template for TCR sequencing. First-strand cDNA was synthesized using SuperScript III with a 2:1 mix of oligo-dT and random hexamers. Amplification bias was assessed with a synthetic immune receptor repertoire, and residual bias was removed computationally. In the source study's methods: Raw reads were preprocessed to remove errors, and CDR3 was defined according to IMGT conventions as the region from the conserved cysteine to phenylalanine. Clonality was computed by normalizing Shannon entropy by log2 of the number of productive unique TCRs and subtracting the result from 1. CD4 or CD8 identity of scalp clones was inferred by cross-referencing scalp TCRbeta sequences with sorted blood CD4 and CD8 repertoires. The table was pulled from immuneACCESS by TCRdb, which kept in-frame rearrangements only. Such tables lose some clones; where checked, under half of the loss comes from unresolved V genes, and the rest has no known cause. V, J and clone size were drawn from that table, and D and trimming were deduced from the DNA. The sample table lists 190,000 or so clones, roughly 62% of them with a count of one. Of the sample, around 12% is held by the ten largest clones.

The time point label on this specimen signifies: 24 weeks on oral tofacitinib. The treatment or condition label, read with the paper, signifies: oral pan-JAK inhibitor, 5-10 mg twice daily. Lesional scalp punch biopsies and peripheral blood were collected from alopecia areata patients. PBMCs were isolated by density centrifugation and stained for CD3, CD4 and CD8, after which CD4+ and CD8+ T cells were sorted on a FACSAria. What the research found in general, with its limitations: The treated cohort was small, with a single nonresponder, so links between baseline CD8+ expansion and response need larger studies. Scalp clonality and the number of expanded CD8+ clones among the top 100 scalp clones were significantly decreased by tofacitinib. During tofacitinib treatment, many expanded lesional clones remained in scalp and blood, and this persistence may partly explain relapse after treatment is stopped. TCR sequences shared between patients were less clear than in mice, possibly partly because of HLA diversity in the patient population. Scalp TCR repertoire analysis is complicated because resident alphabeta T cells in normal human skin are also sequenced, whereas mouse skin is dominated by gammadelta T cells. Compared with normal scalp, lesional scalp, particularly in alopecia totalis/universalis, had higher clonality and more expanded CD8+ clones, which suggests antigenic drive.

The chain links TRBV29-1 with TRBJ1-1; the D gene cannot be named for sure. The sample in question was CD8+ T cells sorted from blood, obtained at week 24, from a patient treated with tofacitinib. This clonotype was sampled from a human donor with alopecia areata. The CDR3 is CSVQQREAFF. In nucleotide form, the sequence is TGCAGCGTTCAACAGAGAGAAGCTTTCTTT.